This T cell receptor beta chain was captured by sequencing in a study of T cell responses to AZD1222 COVID-19 vaccine. Profiling relied on immunoSEQ multiplex PCR, and the TCRdb table lists in-frame clones only, not all of them. The sample shows about 15,000 clones, about nine tenths of them seen only once. The CDR3 consists of 11 residues. V lost 5 bases and J 2 bases, leaving 3 bases between the germline ends. Germline CDR1 and CDR2: MDHEN and SYDVKM. This clonotype was sampled from an adult who received the AZD1222 COVID-19 vaccine. The material sequenced was peripheral blood, taken 28 days after the second AZD1222 dose. The gene calls are TRBV28 and TRBJ1-2, with D unclear. CDR3 amino acids: CASSINYGYTF. The CDR3 bases are TGTGCCAGCAGTATAAACTATGGCTACACCTTC.